The 9 T cell receptor beta chains reported below all come from one sample, sequenced in a study of cytomegalovirus exposure and HLA in healthy donors. PCR employed 60 Vbeta and 13 Jbeta primers. Data came from immunoSEQ multiplex PCR; TCRdb stores just in-frame clones and leaves some out. The sample has 80,000 to 90,000 clones, approximately 79% seen once. The sequenced material came from PBMCs. The source is a man under 40 in good health and CMV-seronegative.

This clone was detected a few times. J is TRBJ1-2 and V is TRBV5-1, with a weak D call TRBD1 (5 bases). The V and J ends lost 5 bases and 1 base respectively, with 9 bases between them. CDR1 and CDR2 (germline): SGHRS, YFSETQ. The CDR3 runs to 13 residues. The CDR3 sequence: CASRIDSNYGYTF. Here the CDR3 DNA reads TGCGCCAGCAGGATTGACAGTAACTATGGCTACACCTTC.

The V call is TRBV19, the J call TRBJ1-5; a possible D gene is TRBD1 (5 bases). Germline assignment: CDR1 LNHDA and CDR2 SQIVND (reference sequence). This CDR3 contains 15 residues. Trimming shortened V by 5 bases and J by 4 bases, and 15 bases separated the two germline ends. CDR3: CASSALRGENQPQHF. The CDR3 nucleotides are TGTGCCAGTAGTGCACTCCGGGGGGAAAATCAGCCCCAGCATTTT.

The V gene is TRBV7-8, the J gene TRBJ2-1; 8 bases fit TRBD2. The CDR3 runs 17 residues. Looked up from germline, CDR1 is SGHVS and CDR2 is FQNEAQ. V shed 1 base and J 2 bases; nucleotides not matched to a gene: 7. For the CDR3, the DNA is TGTGCCAGCAGCTTAGTTGTAGCGGGGAATCCCTACAATGAGCAGTTCTTC. Its translation is CASSLVVAGNPYNEQFF.

V usage is TRBV7-2 and J usage is TRBJ2-1; weak D call: TRBD1 (6 bases). Germline V gene sequence: CDR1 SGHTA, CDR2 FQGNSA. CDR3 length equals 17 residues. Trimming removed 1 base at V and 8 bases at J, with 21 bases between. CDR3 DNA sequence: TGTGCCAGCAGCTTAGTACTCAAACAGGGTCTCCTTTATGAGCAGTTCTTC. Translation: CASSLVLKQGLLYEQFF. Full variable domain (outside the CDR3, taken from reference TRBV7-2 and TRBJ2-1): GAGVSQSPSNKVTEKGKDVELRCDPISGHTALYWYRQSLGQGLEFLIYFQGNSAPDKSGLPSDRFSAERTGGSVSTLTIQRTQQEDSAVYLCASSLVLKQGLLYEQFFGPGTRLTVL.

V and J are TRBV29-1 and TRBJ2-7; possibly TRBD1 for D (6 bases). Between the trimmed V and J ends, which lost 1 base and 5 bases, there was a span of 18 bases. There are 15 residues in the CDR3. Germline V gene data show CDR1 as SQVTM and CDR2 as ANQGSEA. DNA for the CDR3: TGCAGCGTTGAAGGGGTCAGGGGAAGTGCAGACGAGCAGTACTTC. Its translation: CSVEGVRGSADEQYF.

The chain uses TRBV2 and TRBJ1-4; TRBD1 matches at 9 bases. Germline CDR1 SNHLY, CDR2 FYNNEI. The CDR3 extends over 18 amino acids. V lost 4 bases, J lost 0 bases, and 9 bases stayed unmatched. CDR3 coding DNA: TGTGCCAGCAGTGCAACGAGGACAGGGGAGACAACTAATGAAAAACTGTTTTTT. Encoded protein: CASSATRTGETTNEKLFF.

The chain is built from TRBV9 and TRBJ1-2; maybe TRBD1 (6 bases). The CDR3 consists of 12 residues. V shed 4 bases and J shed 5 bases, with 9 bases lying between them. Germline-derived CDR1 and CDR2 are SGDLS and YYNGEE. CDR3 sequence: CASSTGQYGYTF. CDR3 in DNA: TGTGCCAGCAGCACCGGACAGTATGGCTACACCTTC.

This rearrangement joins TRBV7-9 to TRBJ2-5; the match to TRBD1 covers 7 bases. Germline V CDR1 and CDR2: SEHNR, FQNEAQ (reference sequence). Trimming took 3 bases from V and 1 from J; bases not matched to a gene: 2. This CDR3 has 14 amino acids. The CDR3 loop reads CASSFRGSQETQYF. CDR3 DNA: TGTGCCAGCAGCTTCAGGGGGTCCCAAGAGACCCAGTACTTC.

This clone is judged medium-sized. The chain carries TRBV30 and TRBJ1-4, with 9 bases matching TRBD1. The ends lost 4 bases at V and 5 bases at J; junction bases unmatched: 5. CDR1 and CDR2 (germline): GTSNPN, SVGIG (reference sequence). The CDR3 runs 14 residues. The chain's CDR3 is CAWTSGTGNEKLFF. The CDR3 DNA reads TGTGCCTGGACGTCTGGGACAGGGAATGAAAAACTGTTTTTT.